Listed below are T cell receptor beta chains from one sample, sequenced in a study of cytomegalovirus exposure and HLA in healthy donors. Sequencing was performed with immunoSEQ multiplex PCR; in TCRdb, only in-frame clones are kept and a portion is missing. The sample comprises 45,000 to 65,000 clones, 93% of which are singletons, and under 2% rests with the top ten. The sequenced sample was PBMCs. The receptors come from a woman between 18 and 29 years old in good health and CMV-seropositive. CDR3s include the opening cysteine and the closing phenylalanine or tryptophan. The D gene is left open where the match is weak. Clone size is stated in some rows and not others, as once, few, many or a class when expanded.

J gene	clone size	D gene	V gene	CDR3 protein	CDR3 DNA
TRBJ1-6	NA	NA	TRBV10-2	CASSEAGGHFNNSPLHF	TGCGCCAGCAGTGAGGCCGGGGGGCATTTTAATAATTCACCCCTCCACTTT
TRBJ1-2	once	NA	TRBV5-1	CASSLGDLLYGYTF	TGCGCCAGCAGCTTAGGGGATTTGCTCTATGGCTACACCTTC
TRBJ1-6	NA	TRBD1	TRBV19	CASSRGKGAGNSPLHF	TGTGCCAGTAGTAGGGGAAAGGGGGCTGGCAATTCACCCCTCCACTTT
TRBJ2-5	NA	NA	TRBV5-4	CASSLGAGSEETQYF	TGTGCCAGCAGCTTGGGAGCAGGGTCGGAAGAGACCCAGTACTTC
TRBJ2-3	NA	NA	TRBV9	CASNNAGSSTDTQYF	TGTGCCAGCAACAACGCGGGGTCTAGCACAGATACGCAGTATTTT
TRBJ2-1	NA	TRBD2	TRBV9	CASSPSGTISYNEQFF	TGTGCCAGCAGCCCTTCCGGGACTATCTCCTACAATGAGCAGTTCTTC
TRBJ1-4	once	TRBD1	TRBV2	CASSVEGQPDFPTNEKLFF	TGTGCCAGCAGCGTAGAGGGACAGCCCGACTTCCCAACTAATGAAAAACTGTTTTTT
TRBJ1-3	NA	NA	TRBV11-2	CASSSRTGQGGNTIYF	TGTGCCAGCAGCTCCCGTACAGGGCAGGGTGGAAACACCATATATTTT
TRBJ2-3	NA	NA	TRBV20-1	CSARTLYTQYF	TGCAGTGCAAGGACTCTATATACGCAGTATTTT
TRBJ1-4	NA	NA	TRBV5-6	CASSLYGGAGEKLFF	TGTGCCAGCAGCTTGTATGGGGGCGCTGGTGAAAAACTGTTTTTT
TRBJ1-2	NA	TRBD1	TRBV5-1	CASSATTGDGYTF	TGCGCCAGCAGCGCAACGACAGGGGATGGCTACACCTTC
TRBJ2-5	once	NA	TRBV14	CASSQTGPETQYF	TGTGCCAGCAGCCAGACAGGCCCAGAGACCCAGTACTTC
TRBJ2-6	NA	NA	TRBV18	CASSPPGTTSSGANVLTF	TGTGCCAGCTCACCCCCGGGGACAACCAGCTCTGGGGCCAACGTCCTGACTTTC
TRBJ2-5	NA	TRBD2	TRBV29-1	CSVDGGGPYQETQYF	TGCAGCGTTGACGGCGGGGGGCCGTACCAAGAGACCCAGTACTTC
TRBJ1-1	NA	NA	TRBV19	CASSTRQVEAFF	TGTGCCAGTAGTACCCGACAGGTCGAAGCTTTCTTT
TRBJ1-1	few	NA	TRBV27	CASSFPGGTEAFF	TGTGCCAGCAGTTTCCCGGGGGGCACTGAAGCTTTCTTT
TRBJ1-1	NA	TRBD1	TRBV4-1	CASSQPTGKNEAFF	TGCGCCAGCAGCCAGCCGACAGGGAAGAATGAAGCTTTCTTT
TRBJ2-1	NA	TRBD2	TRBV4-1	CASSQEASGGIHEQFF	TGCGCCAGCAGCCAAGAGGCTAGCGGGGGGATCCATGAGCAGTTCTTC